The sequence of this TCR beta chain was determined in a study of shared clonotypes between healthy human individuals. Data came from immunoSEQ multiplex PCR; TCRdb stores just in-frame clones and leaves some out. The data hold around 620,000 clones, with approximately 95% observed a single time. V was pared by 6 bases and J by 4 bases, with 9 bases of the junction left unmatched. Germline V gives CDR1 MDHEN, CDR2 SYDVKM. The CDR3 covers 14 residues. Terminally differentiated effector memory CD45RA+ cells were left out of the naive CD8 fraction, which was CD45RO-negative and positively selected for CCR7.

The receptor's source is a woman aged 30 to 39 in good health. Sequencing used naive CD8+ T cells sorted from blood. V gene TRBV28 combines with J gene TRBJ2-7; 7 nucleotides align to TRBD1. The CDR3 loop is CASRQGELGYEQYF. For the CDR3, the DNA is TGTGCCAGCAGGCAGGGGGAGCTGGGTTACGAGCAGTACTTC.